The 18 T cell receptor beta chains below come from one sample, sequenced in a study of T cells in Graves' hyperthyroidism and ophthalmopathy. Amplification of TCR beta CDR3 regions was performed using RNA transcripts as template. Carried out on the TCR CDR3, a first-round RT-PCR used the HTBI primer set. In TCRdb, the multiplex PCR reads were re-called with MiXCR into one record per CDR3 protein. Among a few hundred thousand distinct CDR3 sequences listed, 12% to 15% were seen once. The material sequenced was blood. The origin of the receptors is a young woman with Graves' hyperthyroidism.

Points on this clonotype: A much larger clone sits a single nucleotide away, making a read error possible. This rearrangement joins TRBV11-2 to TRBJ2-1; 12 bases match TRBD2. After removal of 5 bases from V and 4 bases from J, the junction contained 6 bases not matched to a gene. This CDR3 is 16 amino acids long. CDR1 is SGHAT and CDR2 is FQNNGV in the germline V gene. The chain's CDR3 is CASSPLAGGIYNEQFF. The CDR3 DNA reads TGTGCCAGCAGCCCACTAGCGGGAGGTATATACAATGAGCAGTTCTTC.

There are many counts of this clonotype. The V and J genes are TRBV30 and TRBJ1-6, with D unclear. CDR1 is GTSNPN and CDR2 is SVGIG in the germline V gene (reference sequence). Trimming left V 4 bases short and J 7 bases short, with 17 bases between. CDR3 size: 15 residues. As DNA, the CDR3 is TGTGCCTGGACCCCCTACGGCCAGGCCAATTCACCCCTCCACTTT. This codes for CAWTPYGQANSPLHF.

This clonotype has a count of ten or more. The chain is built from TRBV18 and TRBJ2-5; D is unclear. V shed 2 bases and J shed 5 bases, with 9 bases lying between them. Looked up from germline, CDR1 is KGHSH and CDR2 is LQKENI. This CDR3 contains 13 residues. The CDR3 region has the DNA TGTGCCAGCTCACCAGGGAATTTGGAGACCCAGTACTTC. Protein: CASSPGNLETQYF.

This clonotype was seen ten or more times. The V and J genes are TRBV29-1 and TRBJ2-1, with 9 positions matching TRBD2. There are 11 residues in the CDR3. Germline V gene data show CDR1 as SQVTM and CDR2 as ANQGSEA. V gave up 4 bases and J gave up 10 bases; unmatched junction bases: 2. The CDR3: CSVGLAGEQFF. CDR3 DNA sequence: TGCAGCGTTGGGCTAGCGGGGGAGCAGTTCTTC.

At least ten counts were recorded for this clonotype. The V and J genes are TRBV6-1 and TRBJ1-5; D gene unclear. The CDR3 is 14 residues long. V was pared by 4 bases and J by 5 bases, with 12 bases between. Germline CDR1 and CDR2: MNHNS and SASEGT. The CDR3 sequence: CASSVWGKDQPQHF. In DNA form, the CDR3 reads TGTGCCAGCAGTGTATGGGGAAAAGATCAGCCCCAGCATTTT.

This clonotype has just a few counts. The rearrangement joins TRBV20-1 to TRBJ2-7; no definite D call. Germline V lookup: CDR1 DFQATT, CDR2 SNEGSKA (reference sequence). Trimming cost V 0 bases and J 1 base, with 10 bases left between them. This CDR3 contains 14 residues. The CDR3 DNA follows: TGCAGTGCTAGAGATCGAGGCAGATCCTACGAGCAGTACTTC. As protein: CSARDRGRSYEQYF.

The V gene is TRBV12-3 or TRBV12-4, the J gene TRBJ1-5; unclear D gene. The CDR3 sequence is 14 residues long. Trimming shortened V by 6 bases and J by 4 bases, and 13 bases separated the two germline ends. CDR3 sequence (DNA): TGTGCCAGCAGCCCCGCCACCTTGAATCAGCCCCAGCATTTT. Protein product: CASSPATLNQPQHF.

This clonotype was counted many times. The genes are TRBV5-1 and TRBJ2-6, with D possibly matching TRBD1 (5 bases). The germline V gene has CDR1 SGHRS and CDR2 YFSETQ. This CDR3 comprises 17 residues. Trimming took off 5 bases at V and 0 bases at J, with 15 bases between the two ends. CDR3 DNA: TGCGCCAGCAGAGGGGAAGAAAGTATCTCTGGGGCCAACGTCCTGACTTTC. This codes for CASRGEESISGANVLTF.

This clonotype was observed a handful of times. The chain recombines TRBV12-3 or TRBV12-4 with TRBJ2-3; 13 bases are a match to TRBD2. J was trimmed by 5 bases and V by 5 bases; bases with no gene match: 4. CDR3 size: 15 residues. The CDR3 reads CASSRRLAGGDTQYF. The CDR3 DNA reads as TGTGCCAGCAGTCGACGACTAGCGGGAGGAGATACGCAGTATTTT.

The table lists this clonotype with many counts. The J gene is TRBJ2-5, the V gene TRBV2; perhaps D is TRBD1 or TRBD2 (5 bases each). This CDR3 is 13 amino acids long. Trimming stripped 7 bases from V and 10 bases from J, with 19 bases between. Germline V gene lookup returns CDR1 SNHLY and CDR2 FYNNEI. The CDR3 here is CASTATPGPRQYF. The CDR3 bases are TGTGCCAGCACCGCCACGCCGGGGCCTCGCCAGTACTTC.

This clonotype was counted between two and nine times. The chain couples TRBV10-3 to TRBJ2-3, with TRBD2 matching over 11 bases. Per germline, CDR1 ENHRY and CDR2 SYGVKD. V was pared by 10 bases and J by 1 base, with 7 bases of the junction left unmatched. This CDR3 region has 15 residues. In DNA, the CDR3 is TGTGCCACGGGGACTAGCGGCCGGGGCACAGATACGCAGTATTTT. Translating gives CATGTSGRGTDTQYF.

The sample holds a few counts of this clonotype. J is TRBJ1-2 and V is TRBV7-2, with D tentatively TRBD1 (5 bases). Germline V lookup: CDR1 SGHTA, CDR2 FQGNSA. The CDR3 length is 15 residues. Trimming removed 5 bases from V and 0 bases from J, with 13 bases in between. The CDR3 DNA reads as TGTGCCAGCAGCCGAGGAGTGGGGGCTAACTATGGCTACACCTTC. Protein product: CASSRGVGANYGYTF.

This sequence joins TRBV6-1 and TRBJ1-2; no reliable D call. The V and J ends lost 3 bases and 7 bases respectively, with 18 bases between them. CDR1 is MNHNS and CDR2 is SASEGT in the germline V gene. The CDR3 length is 15 residues. For the CDR3, the DNA is TGTGCCAGCAGTGACTTACAAATTCTAACTATTGGCTACACCTTC. It translates to CASSDLQILTIGYTF.

The rearrangement joins TRBV20-1 to TRBJ2-1; the match to TRBD2 covers 11 bases. V dropped 2 bases and J dropped 6; count of bases not matched to a gene: 6. Germline lookup yields CDR1 DFQATT and CDR2 SNEGSKA (reference sequence). This CDR3 is built from 15 residues. The CDR3 DNA is TGCAGTGCTAGAACACTAGCGGGAGAGGTCAATGAGCAGTTCTTC. Translation gives CSARTLAGEVNEQFF.

This chain connects TRBV6-2 or TRBV6-3 to TRBJ2-2; tentative D call: TRBD1 (5 bases). The ends were cut back, 6 bases at V and 3 bases at J, with 14 bases in the middle. CDR3 length equals 15 residues. From germline, CDR1 is MNHEY and CDR2 SVGEGT. DNA for the CDR3: TGTGCCAGCAGCCCCATGACAGACTACACCGGGGAGCTGTTTTTT. Protein product: CASSPMTDYTGELFF.

In its sample, this clonotype was seen many times. The rearrangement uses TRBV30 and TRBJ1-1; the D is unclear. This CDR3 comprises 14 residues. Germline lookup yields CDR1 GTSNPN and CDR2 SVGIG (reference sequence). V was pared by 0 bases and J by 1 base, with 9 bases between. This chain's CDR3 is CAWSVPRPNTEAFF. The CDR3 DNA reads as TGTGCCTGGAGTGTACCCAGACCGAACACTGAAGCTTTCTTT.

This clonotype was recorded at least ten times. This chain joins TRBV2 and TRBJ2-1; 16 bases fit TRBD2. Germline lookup yields CDR1 SNHLY and CDR2 FYNNEI. Trimming cost V 7 bases and J 0 bases; bases outside gene matches: 3. CDR3 size: 17 residues. DNA for the CDR3: TGTGCCAGCATGGGACTAGCGGGAGGGAGCTCCTACAATGAGCAGTTCTTC. This codes for CASMGLAGGSSYNEQFF.

V is TRBV7-9 and J is TRBJ2-5; TRBD1 might be the D (5 bases). The V gene lost 0 bases and the J gene lost 5 bases, with 7 bases spanning the gap. The CDR3 has 13 residues. Germline values: CDR1 SEHNR, CDR2 FQNEAQ (reference sequence). The CDR3 DNA sequence: TGTGCCAGCAGCTTAGCGGCAGGGGAGACCCAGTACTTC. Translation: CASSLAAGETQYF.